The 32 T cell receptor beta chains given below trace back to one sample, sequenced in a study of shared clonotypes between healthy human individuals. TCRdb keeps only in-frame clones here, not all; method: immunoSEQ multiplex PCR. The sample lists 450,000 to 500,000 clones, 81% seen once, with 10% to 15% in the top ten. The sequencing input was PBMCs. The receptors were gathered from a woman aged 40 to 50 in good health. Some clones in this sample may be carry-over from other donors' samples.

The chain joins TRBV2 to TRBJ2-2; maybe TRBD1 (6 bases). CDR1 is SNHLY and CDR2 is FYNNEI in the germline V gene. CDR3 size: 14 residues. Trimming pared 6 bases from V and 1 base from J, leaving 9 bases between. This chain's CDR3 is CASRGTRNTGELFF. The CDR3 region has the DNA TGTGCCAGCAGAGGGACAAGGAACACCGGGGAGCTGTTTTTT.

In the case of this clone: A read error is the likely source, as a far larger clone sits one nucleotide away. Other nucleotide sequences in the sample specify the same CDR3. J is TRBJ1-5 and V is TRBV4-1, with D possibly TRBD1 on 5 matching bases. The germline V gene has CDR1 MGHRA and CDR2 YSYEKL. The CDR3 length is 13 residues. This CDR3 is CASSPREDQPQHF. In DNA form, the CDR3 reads TGCGCTAGCAGCCCCAGGGAGGATCAGCCCCAGCATTTT.

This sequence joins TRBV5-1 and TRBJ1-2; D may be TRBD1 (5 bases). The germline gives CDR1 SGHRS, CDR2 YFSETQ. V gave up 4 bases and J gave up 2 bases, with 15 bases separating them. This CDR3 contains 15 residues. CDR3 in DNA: TGCGCCAGCAGCATACTTCAGGGTGGAAACTATGGCTACACCTTC. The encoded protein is CASSILQGGNYGYTF.

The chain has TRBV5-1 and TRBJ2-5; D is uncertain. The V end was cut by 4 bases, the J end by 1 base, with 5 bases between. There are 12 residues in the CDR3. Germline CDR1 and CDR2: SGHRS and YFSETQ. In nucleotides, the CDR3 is TGCGCCAGCAGCGCAGCCCAAGAGACCCAGTACTTC. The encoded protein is CASSAAQETQYF.

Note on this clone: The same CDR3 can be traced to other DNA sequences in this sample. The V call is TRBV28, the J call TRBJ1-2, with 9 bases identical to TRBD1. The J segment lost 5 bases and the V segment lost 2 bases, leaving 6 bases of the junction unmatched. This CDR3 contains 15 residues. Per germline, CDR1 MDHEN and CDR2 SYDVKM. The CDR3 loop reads CASSLPGQGAYGYTF. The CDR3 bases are TGTGCCAGCAGTTTACCGGGACAGGGAGCATATGGCTACACCTTC.

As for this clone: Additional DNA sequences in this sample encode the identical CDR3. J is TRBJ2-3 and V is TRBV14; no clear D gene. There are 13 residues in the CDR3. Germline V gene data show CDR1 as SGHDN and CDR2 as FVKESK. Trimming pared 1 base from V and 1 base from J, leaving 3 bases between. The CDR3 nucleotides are TGTGCCAGCAGCCAAGTGGGCACAGATACGCAGTATTTT. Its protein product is CASSQVGTDTQYF.

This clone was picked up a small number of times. The CDR3 DNA reads as TGTGCCAGCAGACGTCTTAGGGCCGTGAACACTGAAGCTTTCTTT. Amino acids: CASRRLRAVNTEAFF. This chain links TRBV2 with TRBJ1-1, with unresolved D. V lost 6 bases, J lost 0 bases, and 14 bases lay in between. The CDR3 is 15 amino acids. From germline, CDR1 is SNHLY and CDR2 FYNNEI.

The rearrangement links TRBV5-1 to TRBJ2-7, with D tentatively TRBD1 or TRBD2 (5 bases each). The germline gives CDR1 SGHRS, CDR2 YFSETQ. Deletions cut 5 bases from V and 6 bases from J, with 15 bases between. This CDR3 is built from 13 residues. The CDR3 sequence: CASSRDGEGEQYF. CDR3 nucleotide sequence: TGCGCCAGCAGTCGGGACGGGGAAGGCGAGCAGTACTTC. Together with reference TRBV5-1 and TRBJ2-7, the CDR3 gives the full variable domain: KAGVTQTPRYLIKTRGQQVTLSCSPISGHRSVSWYQQTPGQGLQFLFEYFSETQRNKGNFPGRFSGRQFSNSRSEMNVSTLELGDSALYLCASSRDGEGEQYFGPGTRLTVT.

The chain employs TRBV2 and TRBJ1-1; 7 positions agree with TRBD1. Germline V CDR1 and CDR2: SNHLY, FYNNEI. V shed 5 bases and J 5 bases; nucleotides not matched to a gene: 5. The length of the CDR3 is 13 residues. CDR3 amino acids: CASSNRGWTEAFF. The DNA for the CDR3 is TGTGCCAGCAGTAACAGGGGATGGACTGAAGCTTTCTTT.

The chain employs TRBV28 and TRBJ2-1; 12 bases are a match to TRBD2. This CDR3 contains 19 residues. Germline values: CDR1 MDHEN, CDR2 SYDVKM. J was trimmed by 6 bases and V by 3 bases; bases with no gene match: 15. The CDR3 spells CASSLYSLAGGPLGNEQFF. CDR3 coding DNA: TGTGCCAGCAGTTTGTATAGCCTAGCGGGAGGGCCATTAGGCAATGAGCAGTTCTTC.

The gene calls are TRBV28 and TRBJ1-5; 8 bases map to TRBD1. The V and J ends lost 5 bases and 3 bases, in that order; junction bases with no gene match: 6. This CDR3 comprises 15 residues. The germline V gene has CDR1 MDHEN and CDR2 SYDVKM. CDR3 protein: CASSADRALNQPQHF. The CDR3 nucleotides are TGTGCCAGCAGTGCGGACAGGGCCCTCAATCAGCCCCAGCATTTT.

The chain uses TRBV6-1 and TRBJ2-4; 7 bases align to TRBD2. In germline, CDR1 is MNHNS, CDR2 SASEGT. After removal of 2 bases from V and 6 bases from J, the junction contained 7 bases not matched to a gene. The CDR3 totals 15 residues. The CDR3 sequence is CASSETSSGLNIQYF. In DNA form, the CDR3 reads TGTGCCAGCAGTGAAACTTCTAGCGGCCTAAACATTCAGTACTTC.

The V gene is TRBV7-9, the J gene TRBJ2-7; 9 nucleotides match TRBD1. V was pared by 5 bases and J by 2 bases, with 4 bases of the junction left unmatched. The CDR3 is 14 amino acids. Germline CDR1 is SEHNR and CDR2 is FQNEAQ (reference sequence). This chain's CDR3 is CASSVTGGPYEQYF. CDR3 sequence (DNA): TGTGCCAGCAGCGTAACAGGGGGCCCCTACGAGCAGTACTTC.

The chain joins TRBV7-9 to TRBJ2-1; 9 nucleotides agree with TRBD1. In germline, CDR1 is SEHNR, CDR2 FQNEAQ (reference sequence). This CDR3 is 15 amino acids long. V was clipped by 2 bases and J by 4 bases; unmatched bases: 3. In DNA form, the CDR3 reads TGTGCCAGCAGCTTACCTGGACAGGGGTACAATGAGCAGTTCTTC. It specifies CASSLPGQGYNEQFF.

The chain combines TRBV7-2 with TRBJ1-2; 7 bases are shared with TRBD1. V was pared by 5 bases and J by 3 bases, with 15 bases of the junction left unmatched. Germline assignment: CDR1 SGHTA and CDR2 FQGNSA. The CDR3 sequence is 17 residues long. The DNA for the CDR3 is TGTGCCAGCAGCCCCCGGGGTTTGAACAGGGGTGACTATGGCTACACCTTC. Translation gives CASSPRGLNRGDYGYTF.

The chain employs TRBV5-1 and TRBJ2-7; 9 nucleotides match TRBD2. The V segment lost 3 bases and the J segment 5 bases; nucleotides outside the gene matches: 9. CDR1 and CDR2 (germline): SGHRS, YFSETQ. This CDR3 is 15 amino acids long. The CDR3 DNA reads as TGCGCCAGCAGCTCCCCTAGCGGGGTTAGGGACGAGCAGTACTTC. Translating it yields CASSSPSGVRDEQYF.

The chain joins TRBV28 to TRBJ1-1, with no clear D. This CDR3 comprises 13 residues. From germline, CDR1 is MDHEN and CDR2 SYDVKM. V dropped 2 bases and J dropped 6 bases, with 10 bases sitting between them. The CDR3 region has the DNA TGTGCCAGCAGTTTACAGGACGGGCCTGAAGCTTTCTTT. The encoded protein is CASSLQDGPEAFF.

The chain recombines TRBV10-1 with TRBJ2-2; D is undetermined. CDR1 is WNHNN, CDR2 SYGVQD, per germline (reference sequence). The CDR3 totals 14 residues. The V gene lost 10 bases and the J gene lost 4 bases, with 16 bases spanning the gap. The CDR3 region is CATSSGSVTGELFF. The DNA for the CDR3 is TGCGCCACCAGCTCGGGTAGTGTCACCGGGGAGCTGTTTTTT.

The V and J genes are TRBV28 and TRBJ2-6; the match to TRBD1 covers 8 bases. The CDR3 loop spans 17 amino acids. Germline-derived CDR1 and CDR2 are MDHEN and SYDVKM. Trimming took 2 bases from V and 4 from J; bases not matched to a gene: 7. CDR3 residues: CASSLPKTGVGANVLTF. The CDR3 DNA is TGTGCCAGCAGTTTACCAAAGACAGGGGTCGGGGCCAACGTCCTGACTTTC.

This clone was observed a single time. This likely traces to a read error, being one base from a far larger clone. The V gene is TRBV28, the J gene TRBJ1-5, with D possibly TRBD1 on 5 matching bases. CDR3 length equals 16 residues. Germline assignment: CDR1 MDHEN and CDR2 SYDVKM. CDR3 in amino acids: CASYGAGRQHNQPQRF. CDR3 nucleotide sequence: TGTGCCAGCTACGGGGCCGGGAGGCAGCACAATCAGCCCCAGCGTTTT.

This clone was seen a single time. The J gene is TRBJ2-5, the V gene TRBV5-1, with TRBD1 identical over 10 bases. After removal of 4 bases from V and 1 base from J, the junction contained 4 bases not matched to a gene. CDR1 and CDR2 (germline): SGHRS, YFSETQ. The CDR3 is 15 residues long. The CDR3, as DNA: TGCGCCAGCAGCAGGGACAGGGGTTTCCAAGAGACCCAGTACTTC. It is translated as CASSRDRGFQETQYF.

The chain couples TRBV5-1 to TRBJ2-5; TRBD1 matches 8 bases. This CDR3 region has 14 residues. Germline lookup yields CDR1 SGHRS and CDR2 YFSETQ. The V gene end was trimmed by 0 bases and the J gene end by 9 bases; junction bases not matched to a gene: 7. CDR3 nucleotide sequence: TGCGCCAGCAGCTTGGAAGGACAGGGTGGGGCCCAGTACTTC. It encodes CASSLEGQGGAQYF.

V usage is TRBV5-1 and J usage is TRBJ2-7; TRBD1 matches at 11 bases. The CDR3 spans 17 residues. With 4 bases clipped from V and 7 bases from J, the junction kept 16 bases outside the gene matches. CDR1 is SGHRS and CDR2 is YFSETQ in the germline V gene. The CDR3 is CASSVGPGTGGPREQYF. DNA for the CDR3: TGCGCCAGCAGCGTTGGCCCCGGGACAGGGGGTCCTAGGGAGCAGTACTTC.

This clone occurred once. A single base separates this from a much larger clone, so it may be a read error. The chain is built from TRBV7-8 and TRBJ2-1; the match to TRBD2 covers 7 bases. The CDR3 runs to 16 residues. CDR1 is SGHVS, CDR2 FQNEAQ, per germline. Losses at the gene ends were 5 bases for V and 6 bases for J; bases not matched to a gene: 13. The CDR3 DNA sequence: TGTGCCAGCAGCCCATTCGGGCGGGAGAGTTGCAATGAGCAGTTCTTC. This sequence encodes CASSPFGRESCNEQFF.

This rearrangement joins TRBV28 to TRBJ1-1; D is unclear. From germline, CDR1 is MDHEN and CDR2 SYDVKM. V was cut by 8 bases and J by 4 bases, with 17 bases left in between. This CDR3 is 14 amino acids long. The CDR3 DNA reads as TGTGCCAGCCGCCTTACATTAATTGGCACTGAAGCTTTCTTT. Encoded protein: CASRLTLIGTEAFF. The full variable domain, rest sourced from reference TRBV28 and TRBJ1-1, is DVKVTQSSRYLVKRTGEKVFLECVQDMDHENMFWYRQDPGLGLRLIYFSYDVKMKEKGDIPEGYSVSREKKERFSLILESASTNQTSMYLCASRLTLIGTEAFFGQGTRLTVV.

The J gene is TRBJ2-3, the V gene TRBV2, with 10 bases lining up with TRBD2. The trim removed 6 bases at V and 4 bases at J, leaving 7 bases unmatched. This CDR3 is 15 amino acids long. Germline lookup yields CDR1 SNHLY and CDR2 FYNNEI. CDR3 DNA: TGTGCCAGCAGCACCACTAGCGGGAATGCAGATACGCAGTATTTT. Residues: CASSTTSGNADTQYF. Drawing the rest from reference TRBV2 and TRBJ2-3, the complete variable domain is EPEVTQTPSHQVTQMGQEVILRCVPISNHLYFYWYRQILGQKVEFLVSFYNNEISEKSEIFDDQFSVERPDGSNFTLKIRSTKLEDSAMYFCASSTTSGNADTQYFGPGTRLTVL.

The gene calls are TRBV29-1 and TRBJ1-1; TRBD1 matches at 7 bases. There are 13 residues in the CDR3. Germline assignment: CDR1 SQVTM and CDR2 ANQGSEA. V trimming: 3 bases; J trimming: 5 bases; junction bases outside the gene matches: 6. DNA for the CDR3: TGCAGCGTTGATAAGGGGGCGAGGACTGAAGCTTTCTTT. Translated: CSVDKGARTEAFF.

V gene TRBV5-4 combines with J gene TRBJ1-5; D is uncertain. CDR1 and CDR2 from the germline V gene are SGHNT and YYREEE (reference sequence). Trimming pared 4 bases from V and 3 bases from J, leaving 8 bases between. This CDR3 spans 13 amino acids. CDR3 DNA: TGTGCCAGCAGCCGAGGAACCAATCAGCCCCAGCATTTT. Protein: CASSRGTNQPQHF.

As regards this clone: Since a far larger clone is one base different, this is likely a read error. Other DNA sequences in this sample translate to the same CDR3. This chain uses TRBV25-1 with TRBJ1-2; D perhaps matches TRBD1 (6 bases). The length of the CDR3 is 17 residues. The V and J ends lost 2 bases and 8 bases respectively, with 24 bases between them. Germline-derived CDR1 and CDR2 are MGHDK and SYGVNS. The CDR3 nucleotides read TGTGCCAGCAGTGAAGAGCCAGGGGCCGATTCTGGCTACGGCTACACCTTC. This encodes CASSEEPGADSGYGYTF.

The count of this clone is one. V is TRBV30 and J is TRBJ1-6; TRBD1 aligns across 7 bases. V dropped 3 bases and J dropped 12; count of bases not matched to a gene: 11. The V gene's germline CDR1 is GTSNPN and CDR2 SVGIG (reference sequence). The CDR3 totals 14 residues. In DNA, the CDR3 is TGTGCCTGGAGCAGGGGGTTGGGTGGGGAACCCCTCCACTTT. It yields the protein CAWSRGLGGEPLHF. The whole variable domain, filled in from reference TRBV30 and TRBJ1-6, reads SQTIHQWPATLVQPVGSPLSLECTVEGTSNPNLYWYRQAAGRGLQLLFYSVGIGQISSEVPQNLSASRPQDRQFILSSKKLLLSDSGFYLCAWSRGLGGEPLHFGNGTRLTVT.

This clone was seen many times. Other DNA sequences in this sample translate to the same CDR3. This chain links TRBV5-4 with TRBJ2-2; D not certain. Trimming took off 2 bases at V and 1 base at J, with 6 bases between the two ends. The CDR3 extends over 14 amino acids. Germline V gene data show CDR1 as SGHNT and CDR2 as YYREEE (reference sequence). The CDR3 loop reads CASSLMGNTGELFF. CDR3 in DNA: TGTGCCAGCAGCTTAATGGGGAACACCGGGGAGCTGTTTTTT.

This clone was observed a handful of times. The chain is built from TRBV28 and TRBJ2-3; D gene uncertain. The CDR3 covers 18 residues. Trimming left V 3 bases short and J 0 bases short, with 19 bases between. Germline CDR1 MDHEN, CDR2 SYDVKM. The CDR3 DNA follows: TGTGCCAGCAGTTTCCGAAGGTACTCCCACACTAGCACAGATACGCAGTATTTT. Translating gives CASSFRRYSHTSTDTQYF.